The rows below give T cell receptor beta chains drawn from one sample of a study of cytomegalovirus exposure and HLA in healthy donors. The repertoire was sequenced with immunoSEQ multiplex PCR; TCRdb's copy has only in-frame clones and lacks some. The top ten hold approximately 2% of the sample, which has about 210,000 clones, roughly 79% seen once. The sample was PBMCs. All receptors derive from a male donor in good health and CMV-seronegative. Both conserved end residues are part of each CDR3.

J: TRBJ2-3
V: TRBV7-2
CDR3: CASSQQSATPDTQYF

J: TRBJ2-7
V: TRBV5-1
CDR3: CASSARDTSYEQYF

J: TRBJ2-1
V: TRBV7-7
CDR3: CASSLGPSGTNNEQFF

J: TRBJ1-1
V: TRBV7-8
CDR3: CASSRPPEQTNTEAFF

J: TRBJ1-4
V: TRBV4-3
CDR3: CASSQGGDPNEKLFF

J: TRBJ1-2
V: TRBV6-5
CDR3: CASSPGPNYGYTF

J: TRBJ2-7
V: TRBV5-1
CDR3: CASSLGQGGEQYF

J: TRBJ1-2
V: TRBV30
CDR3: CAWSPNRVGYGYTF

J: TRBJ2-5
V: TRBV4-3
CDR3: CASSQDWPQETQYF

J: TRBJ1-1
V: TRBV5-1
CDR3: CATIEREDTEAFF

J: TRBJ2-2
V: TRBV27
CDR3: CASSYSGGNTGELFF

J: TRBJ2-7
V: TRBV4-1
CDR3: CASSQSGQGIYEQYF

J: TRBJ2-6
V: TRBV4-1
CDR3: CASSQGDRYSGANVLTF

J: TRBJ1-3
V: TRBV30
CDR3: CAWSGGQTDSGNTIYF

J: TRBJ2-7
V: TRBV5-1
CDR3: CASSFPWGGAYSYEQYF

J: TRBJ2-7
V: TRBV5-4
CDR3: CASSLEPDRGPREQYF